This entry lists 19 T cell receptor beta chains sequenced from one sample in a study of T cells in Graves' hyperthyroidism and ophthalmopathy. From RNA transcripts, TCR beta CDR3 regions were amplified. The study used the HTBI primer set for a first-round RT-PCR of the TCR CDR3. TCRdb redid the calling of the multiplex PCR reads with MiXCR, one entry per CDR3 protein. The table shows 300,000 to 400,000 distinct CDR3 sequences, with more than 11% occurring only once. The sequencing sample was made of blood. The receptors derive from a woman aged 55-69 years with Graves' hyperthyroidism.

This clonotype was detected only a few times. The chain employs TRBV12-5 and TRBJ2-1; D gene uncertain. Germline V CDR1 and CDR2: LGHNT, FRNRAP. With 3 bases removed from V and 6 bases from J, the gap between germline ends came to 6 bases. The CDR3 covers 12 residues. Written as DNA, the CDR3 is TGTGCTAGTGGTTTAACCTTCAATGAGCAGTTCTTC. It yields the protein CASGLTFNEQFF.

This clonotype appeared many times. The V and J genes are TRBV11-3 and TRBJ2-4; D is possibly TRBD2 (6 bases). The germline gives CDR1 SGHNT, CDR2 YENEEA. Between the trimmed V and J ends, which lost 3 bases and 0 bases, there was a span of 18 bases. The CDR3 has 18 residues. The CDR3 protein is CASSFVGGTVVAKNIQYF. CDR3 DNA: TGTGCCAGCAGCTTTGTCGGCGGGACGGTCGTAGCCAAAAACATTCAGTACTTC.

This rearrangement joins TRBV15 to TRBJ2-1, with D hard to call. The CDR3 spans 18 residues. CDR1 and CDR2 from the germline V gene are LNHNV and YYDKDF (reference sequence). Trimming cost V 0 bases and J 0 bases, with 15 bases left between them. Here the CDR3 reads CATSRDRSLRRSYNEQFF. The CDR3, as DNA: TGTGCCACCAGCAGAGATCGGAGCTTACGACGCTCCTACAATGAGCAGTTCTTC.

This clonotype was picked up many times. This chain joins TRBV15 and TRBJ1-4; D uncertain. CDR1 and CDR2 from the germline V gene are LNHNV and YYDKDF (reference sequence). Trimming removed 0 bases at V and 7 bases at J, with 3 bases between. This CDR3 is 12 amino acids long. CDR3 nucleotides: TGTGCCACCAGCAGAGAGAGTGAAAAACTGTTTTTT. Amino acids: CATSRESEKLFF.

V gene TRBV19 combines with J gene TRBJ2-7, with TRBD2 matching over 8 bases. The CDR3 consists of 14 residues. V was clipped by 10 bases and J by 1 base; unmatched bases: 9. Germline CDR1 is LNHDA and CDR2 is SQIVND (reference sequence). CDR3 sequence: CAICSGTLSYEQYF. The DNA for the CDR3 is TGTGCCATCTGTAGCGGGACCCTGTCCTACGAGCAGTACTTC.

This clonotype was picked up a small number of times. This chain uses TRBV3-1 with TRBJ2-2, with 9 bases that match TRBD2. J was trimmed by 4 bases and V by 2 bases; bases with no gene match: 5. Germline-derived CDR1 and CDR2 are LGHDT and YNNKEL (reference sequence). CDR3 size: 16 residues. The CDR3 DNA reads TGTGCCAGCAGCCAATTTCTAGCGGGAACCACCGGGGAGCTGTTTTTT. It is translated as CASSQFLAGTTGELFF.

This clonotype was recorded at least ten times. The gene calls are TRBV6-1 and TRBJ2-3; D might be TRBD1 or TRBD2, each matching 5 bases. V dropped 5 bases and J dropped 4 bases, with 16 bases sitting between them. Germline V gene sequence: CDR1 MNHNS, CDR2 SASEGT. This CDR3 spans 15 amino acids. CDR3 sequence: CASSRDPRGADTQYF. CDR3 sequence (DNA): TGTGCCAGCAGTCGGGACCCGCGAGGGGCAGATACGCAGTATTTT.

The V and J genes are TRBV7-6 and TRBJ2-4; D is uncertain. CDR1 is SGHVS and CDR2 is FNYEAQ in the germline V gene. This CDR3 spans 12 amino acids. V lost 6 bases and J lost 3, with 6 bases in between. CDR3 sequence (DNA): TGTGCCAGCAGGCACTACAAAAACATTCAGTACTTC. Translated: CASRHYKNIQYF.

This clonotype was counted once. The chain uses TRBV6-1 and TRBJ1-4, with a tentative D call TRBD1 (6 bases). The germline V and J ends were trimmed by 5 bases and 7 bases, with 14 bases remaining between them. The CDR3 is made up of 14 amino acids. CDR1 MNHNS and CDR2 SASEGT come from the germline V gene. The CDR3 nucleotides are TGTGCCAGCAGTCAGGACAGCGGTGGTGAAAAACTGTTTTTT. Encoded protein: CASSQDSGGEKLFF.

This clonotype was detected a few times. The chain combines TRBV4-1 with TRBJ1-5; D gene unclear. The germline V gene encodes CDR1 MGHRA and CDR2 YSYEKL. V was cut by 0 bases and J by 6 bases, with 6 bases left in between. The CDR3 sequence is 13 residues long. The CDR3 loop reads CASSQDLFQPQHF. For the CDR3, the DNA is TGCGCCAGCAGCCAAGATCTCTTTCAGCCCCAGCATTTT.

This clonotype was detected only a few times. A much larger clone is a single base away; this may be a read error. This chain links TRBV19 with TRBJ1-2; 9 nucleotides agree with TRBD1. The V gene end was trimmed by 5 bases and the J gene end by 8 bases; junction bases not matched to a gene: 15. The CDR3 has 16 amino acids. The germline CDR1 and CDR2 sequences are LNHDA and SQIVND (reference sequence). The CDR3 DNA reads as TGTGCCAGTAGTCAAGCCTCCTCACAGGGGGCGCGCGGCTACACCTTC. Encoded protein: CASSQASSQGARGYTF.

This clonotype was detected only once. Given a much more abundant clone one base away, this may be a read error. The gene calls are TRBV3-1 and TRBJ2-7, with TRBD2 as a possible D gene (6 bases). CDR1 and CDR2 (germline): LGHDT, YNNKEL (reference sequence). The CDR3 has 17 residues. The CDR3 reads CASGQDLGGASSYEQYF. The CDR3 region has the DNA TGTGCCAGCGGCCAAGATCTAGGAGGGGCCTCCTCCTACGAGCAGTACTTC.

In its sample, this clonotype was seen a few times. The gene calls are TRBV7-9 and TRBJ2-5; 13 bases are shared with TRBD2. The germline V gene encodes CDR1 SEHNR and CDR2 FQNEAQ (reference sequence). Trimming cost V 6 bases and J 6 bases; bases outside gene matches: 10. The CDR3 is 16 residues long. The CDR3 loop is CASRRTRLAGGQTQYF. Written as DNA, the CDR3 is TGTGCCAGCAGGCGAACCCGACTAGCGGGAGGTCAGACCCAGTACTTC.

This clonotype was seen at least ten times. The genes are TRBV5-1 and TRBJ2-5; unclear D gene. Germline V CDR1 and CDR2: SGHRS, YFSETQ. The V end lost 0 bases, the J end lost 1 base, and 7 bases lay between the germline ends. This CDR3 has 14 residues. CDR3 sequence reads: CASSLVHTQETQYF. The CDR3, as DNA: TGCGCCAGCAGCTTGGTACATACCCAAGAGACCCAGTACTTC.

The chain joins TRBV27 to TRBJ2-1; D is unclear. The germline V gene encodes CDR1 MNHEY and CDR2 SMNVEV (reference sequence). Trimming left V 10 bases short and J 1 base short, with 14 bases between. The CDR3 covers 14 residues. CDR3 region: CATTPEMSYNEQFF. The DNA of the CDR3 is TGTGCCACCACCCCGGAAATGTCCTACAATGAGCAGTTCTTC.

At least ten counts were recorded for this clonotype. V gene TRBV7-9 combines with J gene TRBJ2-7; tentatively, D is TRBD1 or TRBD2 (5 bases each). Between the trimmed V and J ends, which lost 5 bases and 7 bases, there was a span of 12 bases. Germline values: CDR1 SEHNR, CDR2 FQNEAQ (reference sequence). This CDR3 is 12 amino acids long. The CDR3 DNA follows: TGTGCCAGCAGCCAGGGACCCCTGGAGCAGTACTTC. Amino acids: CASSQGPLEQYF.

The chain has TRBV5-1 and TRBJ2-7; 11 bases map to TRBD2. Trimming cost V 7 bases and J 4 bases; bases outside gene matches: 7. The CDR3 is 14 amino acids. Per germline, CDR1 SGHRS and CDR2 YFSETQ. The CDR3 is CASSGGTSGYEQYF. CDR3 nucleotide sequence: TGCGCCAGCTCCGGGGGGACTAGCGGTTACGAGCAGTACTTC.

The CDR3, as DNA: TGTGCCAGCAGTGAAGTTGCTAGCGGGATGACAGATACGCAGTATTTT. Translated, it gives CASSEVASGMTDTQYF. The V gene is TRBV6-1, the J gene TRBJ2-3, with TRBD2 matching over 9 bases. The V segment lost 1 base and the J segment 3 bases; nucleotides outside the gene matches: 5. CDR1 is MNHNS, CDR2 SASEGT, per germline. This CDR3 has 16 amino acids.

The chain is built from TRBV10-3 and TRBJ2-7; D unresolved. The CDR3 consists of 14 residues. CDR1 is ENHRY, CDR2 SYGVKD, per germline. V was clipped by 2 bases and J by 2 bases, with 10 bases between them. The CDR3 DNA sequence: TGTGCCATCAGTGAGCCCGACCTGACCTACGAGCAGTACTTC. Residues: CAISEPDLTYEQYF.